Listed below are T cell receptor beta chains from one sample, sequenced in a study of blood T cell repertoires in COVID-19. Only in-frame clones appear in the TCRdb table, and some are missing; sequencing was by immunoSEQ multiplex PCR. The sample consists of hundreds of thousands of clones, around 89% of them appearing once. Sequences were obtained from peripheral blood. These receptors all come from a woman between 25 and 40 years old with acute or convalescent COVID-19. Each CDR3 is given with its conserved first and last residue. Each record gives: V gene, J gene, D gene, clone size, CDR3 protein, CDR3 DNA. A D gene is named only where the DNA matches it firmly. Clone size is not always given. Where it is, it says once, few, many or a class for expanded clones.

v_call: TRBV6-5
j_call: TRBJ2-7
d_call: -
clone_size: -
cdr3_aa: CASSQSSGAYEQYF
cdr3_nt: TGTGCCAGCAGTCAGAGTAGCGGAGCCTACGAGCAGTACTTC

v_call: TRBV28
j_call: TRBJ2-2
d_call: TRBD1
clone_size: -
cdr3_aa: CASRLGQHGELFF
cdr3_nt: TGTGCCAGCAGACTGGGACAGCACGGGGAGCTGTTTTTT

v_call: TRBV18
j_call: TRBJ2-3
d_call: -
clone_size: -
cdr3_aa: CASSPPSRASTDTQYF
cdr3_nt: TGTGCCAGCTCACCACCTTCTAGAGCTAGCACAGATACGCAGTATTTT

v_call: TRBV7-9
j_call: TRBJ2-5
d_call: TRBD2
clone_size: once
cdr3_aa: CASSFGTSGTHTQYF
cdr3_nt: TGTGCCAGCAGCTTCGGGACTAGCGGGACACATACCCAGTACTTC

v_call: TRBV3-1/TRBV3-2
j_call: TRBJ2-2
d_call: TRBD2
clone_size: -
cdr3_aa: CASSQVKRGGPFTGELFF
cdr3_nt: TGTGCCAGCAGCCAAGTTAAGCGGGGGGGCCCTTTCACCGGGGAGCTGTTTTTT

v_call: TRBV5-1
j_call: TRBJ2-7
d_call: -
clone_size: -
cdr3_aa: CASSRGTGEQYF
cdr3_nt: TGCGCCAGCAGCAGGGGAACTGGCGAGCAGTACTTC

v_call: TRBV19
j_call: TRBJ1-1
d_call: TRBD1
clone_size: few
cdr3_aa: CASSRDSTRKTFF
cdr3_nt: TGTGCCAGTTCCAGGGACAGTACAAGGAAAACTTTCTTT

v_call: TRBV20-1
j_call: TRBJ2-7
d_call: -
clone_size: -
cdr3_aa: CSAISSDEQYF
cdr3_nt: TGCAGTGCTATCTCTAGCGACGAGCAGTACTTC

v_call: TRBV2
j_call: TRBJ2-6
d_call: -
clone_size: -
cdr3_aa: CASRAGGPLSGANVLTF
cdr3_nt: TGTGCCAGCAGGGCAGGGGGGCCCCTCTCTGGGGCCAACGTCCTGACTTTC

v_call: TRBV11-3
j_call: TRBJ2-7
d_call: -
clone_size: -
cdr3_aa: CASSFGRGEQYF
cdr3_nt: TGTGCCAGCAGCTTCGGCCGAGGCGAGCAGTACTTC

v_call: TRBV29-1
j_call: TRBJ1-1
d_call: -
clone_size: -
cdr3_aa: CSVLGGHGAFF
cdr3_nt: TGCAGCGTTTTGGGTGGACATGGAGCTTTCTTT

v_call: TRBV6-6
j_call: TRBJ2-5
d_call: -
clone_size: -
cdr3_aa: CASSYGPGTQYF
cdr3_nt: TGTGCCAGCAGTTACGGGCCCGGGACCCAGTACTTC

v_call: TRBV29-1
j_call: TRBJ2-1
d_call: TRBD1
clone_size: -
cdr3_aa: CSVAPGQRYNEQFF
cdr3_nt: TGCAGCGTGGCCCCGGGACAGAGATACAATGAGCAGTTCTTC

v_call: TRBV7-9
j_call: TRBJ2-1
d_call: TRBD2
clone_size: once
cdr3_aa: CASSPLAGGQSSYNEQFF
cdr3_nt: TGTGCCAGCAGCCCACTAGCGGGGGGTCAGAGCTCCTACAATGAGCAGTTCTTC

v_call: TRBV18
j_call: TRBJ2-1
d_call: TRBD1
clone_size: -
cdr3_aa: CASSPYSGQGGLNEQFF
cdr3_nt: TGTGCCAGCTCACCATACTCGGGACAGGGGGGGTTGAATGAGCAGTTCTTC

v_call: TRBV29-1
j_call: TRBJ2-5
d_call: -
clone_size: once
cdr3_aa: CSVEGHFNGGETQYF
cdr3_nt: TGCAGCGTTGAGGGACACTTTAACGGTGGAGAAACCCAGTACTTC

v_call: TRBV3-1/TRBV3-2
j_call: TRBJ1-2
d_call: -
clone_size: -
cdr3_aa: CASSPQANYGYTF
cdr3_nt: TGTGCCAGCAGCCCACAGGCTAACTATGGCTACACCTTC

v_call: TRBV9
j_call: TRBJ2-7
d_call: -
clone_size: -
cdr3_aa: CASSVGDTSSYEQYF
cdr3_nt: TGTGCCAGCAGCGTAGGGGACACCAGCTCCTACGAGCAGTACTTC

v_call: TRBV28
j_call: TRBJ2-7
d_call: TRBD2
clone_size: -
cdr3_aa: CASSFYTAGGLHEQYF
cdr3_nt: TGTGCCAGCAGTTTTTATACAGCGGGGGGGCTCCACGAGCAGTACTTC

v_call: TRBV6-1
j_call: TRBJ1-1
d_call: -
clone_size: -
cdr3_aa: CASSELDSDTEAFF
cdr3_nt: TGTGCCAGCAGTGAGTTGGACAGCGACACTGAAGCTTTCTTT

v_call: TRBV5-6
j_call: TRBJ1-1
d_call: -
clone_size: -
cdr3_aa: CASSLITPGVNTEAFF
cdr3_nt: TGTGCCAGCAGCTTGATTACGCCAGGGGTGAACACTGAAGCTTTCTTT

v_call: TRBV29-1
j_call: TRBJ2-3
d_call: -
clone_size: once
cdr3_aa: CSVEGLESTDTQYF
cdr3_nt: TGCAGCGTTGAGGGGCTAGAAAGCACAGATACGCAGTATTTT

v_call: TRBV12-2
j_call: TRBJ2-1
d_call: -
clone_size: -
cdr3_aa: CASRLAMRSAHNEQFF
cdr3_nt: TGTGCAAGTCGCTTAGCGATGAGGAGCGCTCACAATGAGCAGTTCTTC

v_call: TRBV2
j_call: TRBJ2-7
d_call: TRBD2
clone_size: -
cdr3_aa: CASSRGLVTDEQYF
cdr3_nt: TGTGCCAGCAGTCGGGGACTAGTTACCGACGAGCAGTACTTC

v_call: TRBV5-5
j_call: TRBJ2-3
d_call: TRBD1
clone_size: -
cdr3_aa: CASSLLQGVGNTQYF
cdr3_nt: TGTGCCAGCAGCTTGTTACAGGGGGTTGGTAATACGCAGTATTTT

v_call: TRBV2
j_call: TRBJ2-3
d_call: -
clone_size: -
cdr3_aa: CASSSGTTDTQYF
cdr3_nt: TGTGCCAGCAGTTCTGGCACCACAGATACGCAGTATTTT

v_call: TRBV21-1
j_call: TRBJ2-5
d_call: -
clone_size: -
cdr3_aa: CASSKYVRSCGFRETQYF
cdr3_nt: TGTGCCAGCAGCAAATACGTTCGGTCATGTGGTTTCCGAGAGACCCAGTACTTC

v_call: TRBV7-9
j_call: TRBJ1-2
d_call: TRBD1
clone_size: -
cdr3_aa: CASSLGGQGGGYTF
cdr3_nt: TGTGCCAGCAGCTTAGGGGGACAGGGAGGTGGCTACACCTTC

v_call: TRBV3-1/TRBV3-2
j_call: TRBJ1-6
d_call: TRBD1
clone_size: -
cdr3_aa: CASRWTGDGNSPLHF
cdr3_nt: TGTGCCAGCAGGTGGACAGGGGATGGTAATTCACCCCTCCACTTT